Sequencing of this T cell receptor (beta chain) was carried out in a study of immune cell composition in non-small cell lung cancer. Study background: Most cases were lung adenocarcinoma or squamous cell carcinoma.

Generated by immunoSEQ multiplex PCR, the TCRdb table keeps only in-frame clones and is missing some. The sample consists of thousands of clones, roughly 76% of them appearing once. Normal lung was sampled as far from the tumour as possible, at least 3 cm. Germline values: CDR1 SEHNR, CDR2 FQNEAQ (reference sequence). The CDR3 loop spans 17 amino acids. J gave up 5 bases and V 6 bases, and 13 bases lay outside the gene matches. The sample also formed part of further work on CD4 T cells in lung cancer. That publication notes: A few resected stage I-III patients provided tumor and non-adjacent lung tissue. Donors, mostly former smokers, were 60 to 69 at blood donation.

The specimen was non-adjacent lung tissue. The clonotype originates from a human donor with non-small cell lung cancer. The chain combines TRBV7-9 with TRBJ2-6; 7 nucleotides agree with TRBD1. CDR3 region: CASSAWGTEAWANVLTF. Here the CDR3 DNA reads TGTGCCAGCAGTGCTTGGGGGACAGAGGCCTGGGCCAACGTCCTGACTTTC.